This TCR beta chain was captured in a study of cytomegalovirus exposure and HLA in healthy donors. Method: immunoSEQ multiplex PCR; TCRdb's copy keeps in-frame clones and lacks some. This table holds more than 55,000 clones, around 90% found once. Germline V gene data show CDR1 as SGHDT and CDR2 as YYEEEE. With V trimmed by 5 bases and J by 0 bases, 8 bases remained unmatched. The CDR3 consists of 18 residues. Sequencing was performed on PBMCs. This TCR derives from a man between 18 and 29 years old in good health and CMV-seronegative. The chain is built from TRBV5-6 and TRBJ2-2, with 12 bases matching TRBD2. The CDR3: CASRLRTSGTANTGELFF. CDR3 in DNA: TGTGCCAGCAGGCTGAGGACTAGCGGGACGGCGAACACCGGGGAGCTGTTTTTT.